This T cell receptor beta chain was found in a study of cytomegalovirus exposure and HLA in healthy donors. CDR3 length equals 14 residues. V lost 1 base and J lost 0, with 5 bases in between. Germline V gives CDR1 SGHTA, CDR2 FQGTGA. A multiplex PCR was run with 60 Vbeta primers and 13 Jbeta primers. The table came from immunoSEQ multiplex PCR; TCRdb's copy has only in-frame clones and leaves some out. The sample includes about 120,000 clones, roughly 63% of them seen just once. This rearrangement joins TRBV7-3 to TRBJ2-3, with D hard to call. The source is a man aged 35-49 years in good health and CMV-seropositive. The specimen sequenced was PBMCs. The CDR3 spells CASSLKQSTDTQYF. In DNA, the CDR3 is TGTGCCAGCAGCTTAAAACAGAGCACAGATACGCAGTATTTT.